This T cell receptor (beta chain) originates from a study of blood T cell repertoires in COVID-19. Across the whole study: PBMCs, B-cell-depleted T cells, or T cells provided the cDNA or gDNA that made up the material.

The assay was immunoSEQ multiplex PCR, and TCRdb's table has in-frame clones only and misses some. The sample yields hundreds of thousands of clones, approximately 90% seen once. With V trimmed by 6 bases and J by 5 bases, 9 bases remained unmatched. CDR1 is MRHNA, CDR2 SNTAGT, per germline. This CDR3 has 16 amino acids. This clonotype was obtained from a woman in her thirties with active or convalescent COVID-19. The chain links TRBV6-4 to TRBJ2-3, with 12 bases matching TRBD2. The sample was peripheral blood. CDR3 sequence: CASSPTSGGMGDTQYF. CDR3 nucleotide sequence: TGTGCCAGCAGCCCGACTAGCGGGGGAATGGGAGATACGCAGTATTTT.